These 6 T cell receptor beta chains were sequenced from one sample in a study of blood T cell repertoires in COVID-19. TCRdb's table, derived via immunoSEQ multiplex PCR, lists solely in-frame clones and lacks some. The data hold 60,000 to 75,000 clones, with approximately 82% observed a single time. Sequenced sample: peripheral blood. All receptors derive from a human donor in a cohort sampled during active COVID-19.

V is TRBV6-6 and J is TRBJ1-4, with D possibly matching TRBD1 (5 bases). Germline CDR1 reads MNHNY; CDR2 reads SVGAGI (reference sequence). The length of the CDR3 is 15 residues. Trimming removed 5 bases from V and 0 bases from J, with 10 bases in between. The CDR3 DNA reads TGTGCCAGCAGTCCACGGGGGGCAACTAATGAAAAACTGTTTTTT. Residues: CASSPRGATNEKLFF.

This clone has only a few counts. This chain connects TRBV6-1 to TRBJ2-7; 7 bases are a match to TRBD2. The V gene's germline CDR1 is MNHNS and CDR2 SASEGT. This CDR3 region has 17 residues. Unmatched junction bases numbered 15, after V lost 0 bases and J lost 7 bases. The CDR3 here is CASSEAGTGGRMREQYF. The CDR3 coding sequence is TGTGCCAGCAGTGAAGCTGGTACGGGAGGTAGAATGAGAGAGCAGTACTTC.

The chain is built from TRBV7-9 and TRBJ2-1; the match to TRBD2 covers 8 bases. This CDR3 has 14 amino acids. The germline V gene has CDR1 SEHNR and CDR2 FQNEAQ (reference sequence). J lost 7 bases, V lost 5 bases, and 7 bases had no gene match. The DNA of the CDR3 is TGTGCCAGCAGCCATAGCGGGATGGCTAATGAGCAGTTCTTC. Translating it yields CASSHSGMANEQFF. Together with reference TRBV7-9 and TRBJ2-1, the CDR3 gives the full variable domain: DTGVSQNPRHKITKRGQNVTFRCDPISEHNRLYWYRQTLGQGPEFLTYFQNEAQLEKSRLLSDRFSAERPKGSFSTLEIQRTEQGDSAMYLCASSHSGMANEQFFGPGTRLTVL.

The rearrangement links TRBV5-1 to TRBJ2-7, with 7 positions matching TRBD2. J lost 2 bases, V lost 3 bases, and 5 bases had no gene match. The germline V gene has CDR1 SGHRS and CDR2 YFSETQ. CDR3 length: 14 amino acids. The CDR3 reads CASSYGTTTYEQYF. DNA of the CDR3: TGCGCCAGCAGCTACGGGACTACTACCTACGAGCAGTACTTC.

This clone was seen once. The chain carries TRBV29-1 and TRBJ1-2; D is ambiguous. The CDR3 is 11 amino acids. Germline V gene lookup returns CDR1 SQVTM and CDR2 ANQGSEA. Trimming left V 5 bases short and J 2 bases short, with 6 bases between. This CDR3 is CSVSPNYGYTF. In nucleotides, the CDR3 is TGCAGCGTTAGCCCGAACTATGGCTACACCTTC. Variable domain in full (rest from reference TRBV29-1 and TRBJ1-2): SAVISQKPSRDICQRGTSLTIQCQVDSQVTMMFWYRQQPGQSLTLIATANQGSEATYESGFVIDKFPISRPNLTFSTLTVSNMSPEDSSIYLCSVSPNYGYTFGSGTRLTVV.

The chain couples TRBV18 to TRBJ1-2; D is ambiguous. The germline gives CDR1 KGHSH, CDR2 LQKENI. The CDR3 consists of 12 residues. V was shortened by 2 bases and J by 6 bases, with 7 bases between the two germline ends. The CDR3 here is CASSPREDGYTF. The CDR3 nucleotides read TGTGCCAGCTCACCAAGAGAGGATGGCTACACCTTC.